One and the same sample provided the 9 T cell receptor beta chains below, sequenced in a study of T cells in Graves' hyperthyroidism and ophthalmopathy. Authors of the study amplified TCR beta CDR3 regions from RNA transcripts. Carried out on the TCR CDR3, a first-round RT-PCR used the HTBI primer set. One entry per CDR3 protein, called by TCRdb with MiXCR from the multiplex PCR reads. The table includes 300,000 to 450,000 distinct CDR3 sequences, around 14% detected once. Sequenced sample: blood. The receptors were gathered from a woman aged 60 to 75 with Graves' hyperthyroidism.

This clonotype has a count of ten or more. The chain combines TRBV7-2 with TRBJ2-7, with 7 nucleotides matching TRBD1. The germline V gene has CDR1 SGHTA and CDR2 FQGNSA. The CDR3 has 14 residues. With 5 bases clipped from V and 4 bases from J, the junction kept 8 bases outside the gene matches. The CDR3 nucleotides read TGTGCCAGCAGCCTCGGACAGGCGGTTTACGAGCAGTACTTC. The encoded protein is CASSLGQAVYEQYF.

This clonotype was seen ten or more times. The chain combines TRBV12-3 or TRBV12-4 with TRBJ2-7; 8 bases line up with TRBD1. The CDR3 consists of 19 residues. Trimming took 3 bases from V and 0 from J; bases not matched to a gene: 16. This CDR3 is CASSFFFGAGGGSSYEQYF. Written as DNA, the CDR3 is TGTGCCAGCAGTTTTTTCTTTGGGGCAGGGGGCGGAAGCTCCTACGAGCAGTACTTC.

The table lists this clonotype with a count of one. The V and J genes are TRBV27 and TRBJ2-2; D uncertain. This CDR3 is 14 amino acids long. From germline, CDR1 is MNHEY and CDR2 SMNVEV (reference sequence). Trimming pared 6 bases from V and 5 bases from J, leaving 13 bases between. The CDR3 here is CASRHPPQTGELFF. In nucleotides, the CDR3 is TGTGCCAGCAGACACCCCCCCCAGACCGGGGAGCTGTTTTTT.

This rearrangement joins TRBV27 to TRBJ1-1; D remains ambiguous. The CDR3 covers 13 residues. Looked up from germline, CDR1 is MNHEY and CDR2 is SMNVEV (reference sequence). V was shortened by 7 bases and J by 5 bases, with 14 bases between the two germline ends. CDR3 bases: TGTGCCAGCACCTCCCGGCAGAGAACTGAAGCTTTCTTT. Translated, it gives CASTSRQRTEAFF.

There are many counts of this clonotype. The chain recombines TRBV20-1 with TRBJ2-4; D gene uncertain. In germline, CDR1 is DFQATT, CDR2 SNEGSKA (reference sequence). Trimming pared 3 bases from V and 2 bases from J, leaving 8 bases between. The CDR3 spans 13 residues. CDR3: CSASMVSKNIQYF. In DNA, the CDR3 is TGCAGTGCTAGTATGGTTTCCAAAAACATTCAGTACTTC.

This clonotype was recorded at least ten times. The chain uses TRBV30 and TRBJ1-5; a possible D gene is TRBD1 (6 bases). V lost 2 bases and J lost 0, with 14 bases in between. The V gene's germline CDR1 is GTSNPN and CDR2 SVGIG (reference sequence). The CDR3 sequence is 16 residues long. CDR3 loop: CAWSITGSISNQPQHF. In DNA form, the CDR3 reads TGTGCCTGGAGTATTACAGGGAGTATTAGCAATCAGCCCCAGCATTTT.

The sample holds many counts of this clonotype. The chain couples TRBV24-1 to TRBJ2-5; D is perhaps TRBD1 (5 bases). Deletions cut 2 bases from V and 0 bases from J, with 9 bases between. CDR3 length: 15 amino acids. Germline lookup yields CDR1 KGHDR and CDR2 SFDVKD. CDR3: CATSDSTEYQETQYF. CDR3 sequence (DNA): TGTGCCACCAGTGATTCGACAGAGTACCAAGAGACCCAGTACTTC.

In this sample, this clonotype turned up many times. The rearrangement joins TRBV2 to TRBJ2-5; 8 bases match TRBD2. Trimming cost V 7 bases and J 7 bases; bases outside gene matches: 11. Germline CDR1 SNHLY, CDR2 FYNNEI. The CDR3 length is 14 residues. The CDR3 reads CASISGRAVVTQYF. DNA of the CDR3: TGTGCCAGCATCTCCGGGAGGGCCGTTGTGACCCAGTACTTC.

This clonotype was counted a few times. The CDR3 reads CSVGFYNEQFF. CDR3 nucleotide sequence: TGCAGTGTGGGATTCTACAATGAGCAGTTCTTC. The V gene is TRBV20-1, the J gene TRBJ2-1; D uncertain. Germline V gene data show CDR1 as DFQATT and CDR2 as SNEGSKA (reference sequence). The V gene lost 7 bases and the J gene lost 3 bases, with 7 bases spanning the gap. This CDR3 comprises 11 residues.